Each of the 18 T cell receptor beta chains below was sequenced from the same sample in a study of blood T cell repertoires in COVID-19. TCRdb's copy holds only in-frame clones and misses some; the assay was immunoSEQ multiplex PCR. This sample has approximately 180,000 clones, with under 85% found just once. The sequencing input was peripheral blood. The receptors stem from a woman older than 75 with acute or convalescent COVID-19.

This chain connects TRBV3-1 (or the pseudogene TRBV3-2) to TRBJ2-1; 7 bases line up with TRBD2. The CDR3 sequence is 15 residues long. Germline CDR1 LGHDT, CDR2 YNNKEL (reference sequence). V was pared by 6 bases and J by 7 bases, with 12 bases of the junction left unmatched. CDR3 in DNA: TGTGCCAGCAGTCGATCCCGGGCCGGGGGGAATGAGCAGTTCTTC. Translated, it gives CASSRSRAGGNEQFF.

This rearrangement joins TRBV5-1 to TRBJ2-3; D is possibly TRBD2 (6 bases). V lost 0 bases, J lost 0 bases, and 14 bases lay in between. This CDR3 is 17 amino acids long. CDR1 SGHRS and CDR2 YFSETQ come from the germline V gene. The CDR3 DNA is TGCGCCAGCAGCTTGGGGTTGGGCGGGGAGAGCACAGATACGCAGTATTTT. Residues: CASSLGLGGESTDTQYF.

The gene calls are TRBV29-1 and TRBJ1-2; D perhaps matches TRBD1 (5 bases). Germline assignment: CDR1 SQVTM and CDR2 ANQGSEA. The CDR3 is 12 amino acids. Between the trimmed V and J ends, which lost 8 bases and 7 bases, there was a span of 17 bases. CDR3 coding DNA: TGCAGCTCCACTGCAGGGTTCTTTGGCTACACCTTC. Amino acids: CSSTAGFFGYTF. Based on the CDR3 plus reference TRBV29-1 and TRBJ1-2, the full variable domain is SAVISQKPSRDICQRGTSLTIQCQVDSQVTMMFWYRQQPGQSLTLIATANQGSEATYESGFVIDKFPISRPNLTFSTLTVSNMSPEDSSIYLCSSTAGFFGYTFGSGTRLTVV.

The chain combines TRBV2 with TRBJ1-4; maybe TRBD1 (5 bases). Per the germline V gene, CDR1 is SNHLY and CDR2 is FYNNEI. V was clipped by 7 bases and J by 8 bases, with 14 bases between them. The CDR3 is 13 residues long. This chain's CDR3 is CASKYGGREKLFF. The CDR3 region has the DNA TGTGCCAGCAAGTATGGGGGGAGGGAAAAACTGTTTTTT.

The rearrangement links TRBV18 to TRBJ2-7, with 8 bases fitting TRBD1. V shed 4 bases, J shed 3 bases, and the junction held 2 bases outside the gene matches. The CDR3 extends over 13 amino acids. CDR1 is KGHSH and CDR2 is LQKENI in the germline V gene. CDR3 amino acids: CASSRDRYYEQYF. CDR3 in DNA: TGTGCCAGCTCACGGGACAGGTACTACGAGCAGTACTTC.

The V and J genes are TRBV5-6 and TRBJ2-3; 8 bases fit TRBD2. Germline values: CDR1 SGHDT, CDR2 YYEEEE. CDR3 size: 14 residues. V shed 4 bases, J shed 4 bases, and the junction held 5 bases outside the gene matches. In DNA, the CDR3 is TGTGCCAGCAGCGGGGGACTAGGCGCAGATACGCAGTATTTT. It yields the protein CASSGGLGADTQYF.

DNA for the CDR3: TGCAGCGTTGTTTTTAGGACAGCCACTGAAGCTTTCTTT. Its protein is CSVVFRTATEAFF. The chain links TRBV29-1 to TRBJ1-1; TRBD1 is a possible D gene (6 bases). V dropped 4 bases and J dropped 4 bases, with 13 bases sitting between them. Germline CDR1 and CDR2: SQVTM and ANQGSEA. The CDR3 covers 13 residues.

The chain couples TRBV2 to TRBJ1-5; 9 nucleotides line up with TRBD1. Germline lookup yields CDR1 SNHLY and CDR2 FYNNEI. The V gene end was trimmed by 3 bases and the J gene end by 7 bases; junction bases not matched to a gene: 4. The CDR3 covers 14 residues. CDR3 residues: CASSEGTGNQPQHF. In DNA, the CDR3 is TGTGCCAGCAGTGAGGGGACAGGGAACCAGCCCCAGCATTTT. The full variable domain, rest sourced from reference TRBV2 and TRBJ1-5, is EPEVTQTPSHQVTQMGQEVILRCVPISNHLYFYWYRQILGQKVEFLVSFYNNEISEKSEIFDDQFSVERPDGSNFTLKIRSTKLEDSAMYFCASSEGTGNQPQHFGDGTRLSIL.

The chain couples TRBV19 to TRBJ1-4; D unclear. CDR1 and CDR2 from the germline V gene are LNHDA and SQIVND (reference sequence). V shed 4 bases and J shed 0 bases, with 6 bases lying between them. The CDR3 extends over 14 amino acids. As DNA, the CDR3 is TGTGCCAGTAGTACCATTGCAACTAATGAAAAACTGTTTTTT. This sequence encodes CASSTIATNEKLFF. Full variable domain (outside the CDR3, taken from reference TRBV19 and TRBJ1-4): DGGITQSPKYLFRKEGQNVTLSCEQNLNHDAMYWYRQDPGQGLRLIYYSQIVNDFQKGDIAEGYSVSREKKESFPLTVTSAQKNPTAFYLCASSTIATNEKLFFGSGTQLSVL.

The gene calls are TRBV24-1 and TRBJ2-2; D is perhaps TRBD1 (6 bases). V lost 4 bases and J lost 4, with 15 bases in between. Germline V gene sequence: CDR1 KGHDR, CDR2 SFDVKD. The CDR3 consists of 16 residues. CDR3 amino acids: CATSETGRGGTGELFF. As DNA, the CDR3 is TGTGCCACCAGTGAAACGGGCAGAGGGGGCACCGGGGAGCTGTTTTTT.

The rearrangement links TRBV5-6 to TRBJ1-3; D is unresolved. Germline V gene sequence: CDR1 SGHDT, CDR2 YYEEEE. This CDR3 contains 14 residues. Trimming took off 3 bases at V and 3 bases at J, with 10 bases between the two ends. The CDR3 bases are TGTGCCAGCAGCTACTTGGTGGTTGGAAACACCATATATTTT. Translating gives CASSYLVVGNTIYF.

The V gene is TRBV19, the J gene TRBJ1-1; 7 bases map to TRBD1. Germline values: CDR1 LNHDA, CDR2 SQIVND (reference sequence). V dropped 4 bases and J dropped 5; count of bases not matched to a gene: 10. The CDR3 runs to 15 residues. The CDR3 nucleotides read TGTGCCAGTAGTAGGGGTGACAGGGTTTGGACTGAAGCTTTCTTT. Amino acid sequence: CASSRGDRVWTEAFF.

The chain has TRBV18 and TRBJ2-3; D is uncertain. Germline V gene data show CDR1 as KGHSH and CDR2 as LQKENI. The V and J ends lost 1 base and 0 bases respectively, with 11 bases between them. The CDR3 length is 16 residues. This chain's CDR3 is CASSPLGDLSTDTQYF. CDR3 DNA sequence: TGTGCCAGCTCACCACTAGGAGACTTAAGCACAGATACGCAGTATTTT.

A single count supports this clone. The chain carries TRBV7-9 and TRBJ2-3; the D gene is possibly TRBD1 (8 bases). The CDR3 extends over 15 amino acids. CDR1 is SEHNR and CDR2 is FQNEAQ in the germline V gene (reference sequence). The ends were cut back, 3 bases at V and 6 bases at J, with 16 bases in the middle. CDR3 coding DNA: TGTGCCAGCAGCTTGGGCGGACAGGGAGGGGATACGCAGTATTTT. It yields the protein CASSLGGQGGDTQYF.

The V and J genes are TRBV6-1 and TRBJ1-2; D possibly corresponds to TRBD1 (6 bases). V lost 0 bases and J lost 6, with 17 bases in between. The CDR3 has 16 residues. Germline values: CDR1 MNHNS, CDR2 SASEGT. DNA of the CDR3: TGTGCCAGCAGTGAAGCGTTCATACGGGACACAGATGGCTACACCTTC. This codes for CASSEAFIRDTDGYTF.

J is TRBJ1-5 and V is TRBV7-9; the D is unclear. Looked up from germline, CDR1 is SEHNR and CDR2 is FQNEAQ (reference sequence). Trimming pared 1 base from V and 7 bases from J, leaving 5 bases between. The CDR3 is 12 residues long. The CDR3 nucleotides read TGTGCCAGCAGCTTAGGTATCCAGCCCCAGCATTTT. Translation gives CASSLGIQPQHF.

This clone was detected a few times. This sequence joins TRBV5-1 and TRBJ2-3; TRBD2 matches at 13 bases. CDR1 SGHRS and CDR2 YFSETQ come from the germline V gene. V lost 4 bases to trimming and J lost 2 bases; unmatched junction nucleotides: 4. The CDR3 is 16 amino acids. CDR3 bases: TGCGCCAGCAGCCCGACTAGCGGGGGGATCACAGATACGCAGTATTTT. Residues: CASSPTSGGITDTQYF.

The genes are TRBV4-2 and TRBJ1-1, with 7 bases identical to TRBD1. The CDR3 length is 16 residues. Per germline, CDR1 LGHNA and CDR2 YNFKEQ. Trimming cost V 2 bases and J 1 base; bases outside gene matches: 7. The DNA of the CDR3 is TGTGCCAGCAGCCAAACGATGGCAGGGGGGAACACTGAAGCTTTCTTT. This codes for CASSQTMAGGNTEAFF.